The present TCR beta chain was sequenced within a study of T cells in Graves' hyperthyroidism and ophthalmopathy. At the level of the study: Peripheral blood collection took place at initial diagnosis, before any treatment.

Investigators excluded patients with uncontrolled infection, other autoimmune disease, pregnancy or lactation. Ten or more counts support this clonotype. The antigen is undetermined. The trim removed 2 bases at V and 3 bases at J, leaving 7 bases unmatched. This CDR3 comprises 16 residues. Germline CDR1 SGDLS, CDR2 YYNGEE. The study, taken as a whole, reports: In simple terms, a model built on 13 V-J features told ophthalmopathy apart from stable hyperthyroidism. Among clonotypes expanded in thyroid above 0.001, most were also found in blood.

TCR beta CDR3 regions were amplified from RNA transcripts. The TCR CDR3 was amplified in a first-round RT-PCR using the HTBI primer set. TCRdb used MiXCR to reprocess the multiplex PCR reads, holding one entry per CDR3 protein. The table has 250,000 or so distinct CDR3 sequences, 15% to 20% seen once. The clonotype originates from a woman younger than 35 with Graves' ophthalmopathy. The chain couples TRBV9 to TRBJ2-2, with TRBD2 matching over 7 bases. Sequenced sample: blood. The CDR3 sequence: CASSVSLAAHTGELFF. CDR3 nucleotides: TGTGCCAGCAGCGTGAGCCTAGCGGCCCACACCGGGGAGCTGTTTTTT. Looking up the rest from reference TRBV9 and TRBJ2-2 gives the full variable domain: DSGVTQTPKHLITATGQRVTLRCSPRSGDLSVYWYQQSLDQGLQFLIQYYNGEERAKGNILERFSAQQFPDLHSELNLSSLELGDSALYFCASSVSLAAHTGELFFGEGSRLTVL.